What follows are 27 T cell receptor beta chains derived from one specimen sequenced in a study of chemoradiotherapy in HPV16-positive cancers. TCRdb keeps only in-frame clones here, not all; method: immunoSEQ multiplex PCR. The sample consists of about 53,000 clones, 90% of them appearing once. The sample here was blood, taken from a patient who underwent chemoradiotherapy. Receptors were obtained from a human donor with HPV-associated anogenital cancer.

The V gene is TRBV6-1, the J gene TRBJ2-7; perhaps D is TRBD1 or TRBD2 (7 bases each). Trimming shortened V by 2 bases and J by 6 bases, and 20 bases separated the two germline ends. The CDR3 is 16 amino acids. Germline CDR1 reads MNHNS; CDR2 reads SASEGT. CDR3 DNA: TGTGCCAGCAGTGAAATTCTCGGCAGGGGGAGGGTCGAGCAGTACTTC. It specifies CASSEILGRGRVEQYF.

The chain employs TRBV4-3 and TRBJ2-7, with D perhaps matching TRBD2 (6 bases). Deletions cut 1 base from V and 6 bases from J, with 10 bases between. CDR1 is LGHNA, CDR2 YSLEER, per germline. This CDR3 has 13 residues. CDR3 DNA sequence: TGCGCCAGCAGCCAAGGTCGGGGAGGCGAGCAGTACTTC. Translating it yields CASSQGRGGEQYF.

The chain uses TRBV12-5 and TRBJ1-1; D is ambiguous. The CDR3 is 14 amino acids. The V and J ends lost 1 base and 6 bases respectively, with 12 bases between them. The germline V gene has CDR1 LGHNT and CDR2 FRNRAP. Here the CDR3 reads CASGLDPEGAEAFF. The CDR3 region has the DNA TGTGCTAGTGGTTTGGACCCCGAGGGAGCTGAAGCTTTCTTT.

This rearrangement joins TRBV27 to TRBJ1-2; D uncertain. The germline CDR1 and CDR2 sequences are MNHEY and SMNVEV (reference sequence). V lost 3 bases and J 1 base, leaving 18 bases between the germline ends. CDR3 size: 17 residues. Here the CDR3 reads CASSFHPSKSLNYGYTF. The CDR3 DNA follows: TGTGCCAGCAGTTTCCATCCGTCTAAAAGCCTTAACTATGGCTACACCTTC.

The rearrangement joins TRBV5-8 to TRBJ2-5; D unresolved. V was pared by 0 bases and J by 0 bases, with 6 bases between. Germline CDR1 SGHTS, CDR2 YDEGEE. The CDR3 covers 14 residues. The CDR3 region is CASSLVTNQETQYF. The CDR3 bases are TGTGCCAGCAGCTTGGTGACCAACCAAGAGACCCAGTACTTC. The entire variable domain, with the rest obtained from reference TRBV5-8 and TRBJ2-5, is as follows: EAGVTQSPTHLIKTRGQQATLRCSPISGHTSVYWYQQALGLGLQFLLWYDEGEERNRGNFPPRFSGRQFPNYSSELNVNALELEDSALYLCASSLVTNQETQYFGPGTRLLVL.

CDR3 sequence (DNA): TGTGCCTGGAGTGTACGGGGGTTTGTCTCTGGAAACACCATATATTTT. It codes for CAWSVRGFVSGNTIYF. The chain uses TRBV30 and TRBJ1-3; D perhaps matches TRBD1 (5 bases). This CDR3 contains 16 residues. Germline assignment: CDR1 GTSNPN and CDR2 SVGIG (reference sequence). Trimming removed 0 bases at V and 0 bases at J, with 12 bases between.

V is TRBV19 and J is TRBJ2-3; possibly TRBD1 or TRBD2 for D (6 bases each). Between the trimmed V and J ends, which lost 3 bases and 2 bases, there was a span of 12 bases. The CDR3 is made up of 15 amino acids. CDR1 and CDR2 (germline): LNHDA, SQIVND (reference sequence). The CDR3 spells CASSIGGRPTDTQYF. Written as DNA, the CDR3 is TGTGCCAGTAGTATTGGGGGGCGGCCCACAGATACGCAGTATTTT.

This clone turned up a few times. This chain links TRBV4-3 with TRBJ1-6; D might be TRBD1 (5 bases). In germline, CDR1 is LGHNA, CDR2 YSLEER. The length of the CDR3 is 15 residues. V was cut by 2 bases and J by 8 bases, with 13 bases left in between. In DNA form, the CDR3 reads TGCGCCAGCAGCCAAAGTTCGGGGGGTTATTCACCCCTCCACTTT. Translating gives CASSQSSGGYSPLHF.

The V and J genes are TRBV19 and TRBJ2-5; weak D call: TRBD1 (5 bases). The CDR3 has 13 residues. Germline CDR1 and CDR2: LNHDA and SQIVND (reference sequence). V was cut by 5 bases and J by 4 bases, with 11 bases left in between. The CDR3 loop is CASSVTVRETQYF. In DNA form, the CDR3 reads TGTGCCAGTAGTGTGACAGTGAGAGAGACCCAGTACTTC.

This clone appeared once. The chain couples TRBV6-5 to TRBJ2-7, with 7 bases that match TRBD1. The CDR3 has 16 amino acids. V lost 0 bases, J lost 0 bases, and 5 bases stayed unmatched. The germline V gene has CDR1 MNHEY and CDR2 SVGAGI. The CDR3 reads CASSYSGTVSSYEQYF. The CDR3 DNA reads TGTGCCAGCAGTTACTCGGGGACAGTGAGCTCCTACGAGCAGTACTTC.

The chain employs TRBV5-1 and TRBJ2-5; 8 bases fit TRBD2. The length of the CDR3 is 15 residues. Germline trimming cut 1 base from V and 2 bases from J; bases unmatched to any gene: 4. The germline V gene has CDR1 SGHRS and CDR2 YFSETQ. The CDR3, as DNA: TGCGCCAGCAGCTTGTTCGCGGGGGGACAAGAGACCCAGTACTTC. It encodes CASSLFAGGQETQYF.

This chain links TRBV30 with TRBJ1-5; no definite D call. The germline CDR1 and CDR2 sequences are GTSNPN and SVGIG (reference sequence). CDR3 length equals 12 residues. The V and J ends lost 4 bases and 4 bases respectively, with 8 bases between them. CDR3 loop: CAWTVGNQPQHF. CDR3 bases: TGTGCCTGGACGGTAGGAAATCAGCCCCAGCATTTT.

The chain carries TRBV7-8 and TRBJ2-3; TRBD1 aligns across 8 bases. This CDR3 spans 19 amino acids. After removal of 6 bases from V and 0 bases from J, the junction contained 17 bases not matched to a gene. From germline, CDR1 is SGHVS and CDR2 FQNEAQ. DNA for the CDR3: TGTGCCAGCAGTCAATTTGGACAGGGTGGTCGGCACAGCACAGATACGCAGTATTTT. Encoded protein: CASSQFGQGGRHSTDTQYF.

The J gene is TRBJ2-1, the V gene TRBV7-9; D might be TRBD1 (5 bases). The CDR3 spans 16 residues. Germline CDR1 reads SEHNR; CDR2 reads FQNEAQ (reference sequence). Trimming shortened V by 6 bases and J by 4 bases, and 19 bases separated the two germline ends. The CDR3 nucleotides read TGTGCCAGCAGATCAGGGTCGGTAGGGATGTACAATGAGCAGTTCTTC. Its translation: CASRSGSVGMYNEQFF.

This sequence joins TRBV5-1 and TRBJ2-7; the D gene is possibly TRBD1 (6 bases). Germline V gives CDR1 SGHRS, CDR2 YFSETQ. The CDR3 totals 15 residues. V lost 0 bases to trimming and J lost 0 bases, with 10 bases between them. The CDR3 spells CASSLGQGTSYEQYF. CDR3 DNA: TGCGCCAGCAGCTTGGGGCAGGGGACCTCCTACGAGCAGTACTTC.

The rearrangement joins TRBV7-9 to TRBJ2-7, with D hard to call. The germline V gene has CDR1 SEHNR and CDR2 FQNEAQ (reference sequence). The V and J ends lost 6 bases and 0 bases respectively, with 12 bases between them. The CDR3 spans 14 residues. CDR3 in amino acids: CASRLDLFSYEQYF. For the CDR3, the DNA is TGTGCCAGCAGGCTGGACCTATTCTCCTACGAGCAGTACTTC.

This chain joins TRBV6-1 and TRBJ1-1; TRBD1 matches 11 bases. V shed 8 bases and J 6 bases; nucleotides not matched to a gene: 5. This CDR3 is 13 amino acids long. The germline V gene encodes CDR1 MNHNS and CDR2 SASEGT. The CDR3 reads CASPDRGRPEAFF. CDR3 nucleotides: TGTGCCAGCCCGGACAGGGGGCGCCCTGAAGCTTTCTTT.

The chain combines TRBV7-6 with TRBJ2-1; possibly TRBD2 for D (6 bases). The CDR3 has 15 amino acids. The ends were cut back, 5 bases at V and 2 bases at J, with 13 bases in the middle. Germline-derived CDR1 and CDR2 are SGHVS and FNYEAQ. DNA for the CDR3: TGTGCCAGCAGCAAAAGCGGGCCGACCTACAATGAGCAGTTCTTC. Encoded protein: CASSKSGPTYNEQFF. Using reference TRBV7-6 and TRBJ2-1 for the parts outside the CDR3, the full variable domain is GAGVSQSPRYKVTKRGQDVALRCDPISGHVSLYWYRQALGQGPEFLTYFNYEAQQDKSGLPNDRFSAERPEGSISTLTIQRTEQRDSAMYRCASSKSGPTYNEQFFGPGTRLTVL.

The gene calls are TRBV7-2 and TRBJ1-3; perhaps TRBD1 as D (5 bases). Per germline, CDR1 SGHTA and CDR2 FQGNSA. The CDR3 covers 14 residues. Trimming removed 2 bases from V and 4 bases from J, with 9 bases in between. In DNA form, the CDR3 reads TGTGCCAGCAGCTTAAGTAGGGACGGAAACACCATATATTTT. As protein: CASSLSRDGNTIYF.

The chain has TRBV7-2 and TRBJ2-1, with 13 positions matching TRBD2. The CDR3 length is 16 residues. CDR1 and CDR2 (germline): SGHTA, FQGNSA. V gave up 4 bases and J gave up 7 bases; unmatched junction bases: 7. The CDR3 region is CASSSPGLAGQNEQFF. The CDR3, as DNA: TGTGCCAGCAGCTCCCCGGGACTAGCGGGACAAAATGAGCAGTTCTTC.

The chain carries TRBV6-5 and TRBJ2-3; the D is unclear. Germline values: CDR1 MNHEY, CDR2 SVGAGI. Trimming shortened V by 4 bases and J by 8 bases, and 7 bases separated the two germline ends. The CDR3 has 11 amino acids. The CDR3 region is CASSSPPTQYF. CDR3 DNA: TGTGCCAGCAGTTCCCCCCCTACGCAGTATTTT.

The V and J genes are TRBV6-5 and TRBJ1-1, with no clear D. The CDR3 is 12 residues long. The V and J ends lost 7 bases and 3 bases respectively, with 9 bases between them. Germline V gene data show CDR1 as MNHEY and CDR2 as SVGAGI. CDR3 nucleotides: TGTGCCAGCACCAAGGGAGACACTGAAGCTTTCTTT. As protein: CASTKGDTEAFF.

The J gene is TRBJ2-6, the V gene TRBV19; TRBD2 agrees at 12 bases. Germline V lookup: CDR1 LNHDA, CDR2 SQIVND (reference sequence). The CDR3 is made up of 19 amino acids. V gave up 4 bases and J gave up 1 base; unmatched junction bases: 8. CDR3 nucleotide sequence: TGTGCCAGTAGTAAGACTAGCGGGAGTATGGGATCTGGGGCCAACGTCCTGACTTTC. The encoded protein is CASSKTSGSMGSGANVLTF. The full variable domain, with the rest looked up from reference TRBV19 and TRBJ2-6, is DGGITQSPKYLFRKEGQNVTLSCEQNLNHDAMYWYRQDPGQGLRLIYYSQIVNDFQKGDIAEGYSVSREKKESFPLTVTSAQKNPTAFYLCASSKTSGSMGSGANVLTFGAGSRLTVL.

The rearrangement uses TRBV5-1 and TRBJ2-1, with TRBD2 identical over 9 bases. The germline gives CDR1 SGHRS, CDR2 YFSETQ. V dropped 0 bases and J dropped 1; count of bases not matched to a gene: 5. CDR3 size: 17 residues. The CDR3 DNA sequence: TGCGCCAGCAGCTTGGGGAATAGCGGGAGATCCTACAATGAGCAGTTCTTC. Translated, it gives CASSLGNSGRSYNEQFF.

The genes are TRBV4-1 and TRBJ1-2, with D perhaps matching TRBD1 (5 bases). CDR3 length: 13 residues. V shed 0 bases and J shed 8 bases, with 10 bases lying between them. Germline values: CDR1 MGHRA, CDR2 YSYEKL. Here the CDR3 reads CASSQEEWGGYTF. The CDR3 region has the DNA TGCGCCAGCAGCCAAGAAGAGTGGGGGGGCTACACCTTC.

The gene calls are TRBV10-3 and TRBJ1-1, with 8 bases fitting TRBD1. The germline V gene encodes CDR1 ENHRY and CDR2 SYGVKD. CDR3 length: 14 amino acids. The V and J ends lost 10 bases and 1 base, in that order; junction bases with no gene match: 8. CDR3 nucleotides: TGTGCCAGCGGATTGGACAGGGCGAACACTGAAGCTTTCTTT. It translates to CASGLDRANTEAFF.

The rearrangement uses TRBV9 and TRBJ2-2; possibly TRBD2 for D (7 bases). The V and J ends lost 3 bases and 6 bases respectively, with 15 bases between them. Germline V lookup: CDR1 SGDLS, CDR2 YYNGEE. This CDR3 is built from 15 residues. CDR3 sequence: CASSEGRGRSGELFF. The CDR3 region has the DNA TGTGCCAGCAGCGAAGGGAGGGGGAGATCCGGGGAGCTGTTTTTT.